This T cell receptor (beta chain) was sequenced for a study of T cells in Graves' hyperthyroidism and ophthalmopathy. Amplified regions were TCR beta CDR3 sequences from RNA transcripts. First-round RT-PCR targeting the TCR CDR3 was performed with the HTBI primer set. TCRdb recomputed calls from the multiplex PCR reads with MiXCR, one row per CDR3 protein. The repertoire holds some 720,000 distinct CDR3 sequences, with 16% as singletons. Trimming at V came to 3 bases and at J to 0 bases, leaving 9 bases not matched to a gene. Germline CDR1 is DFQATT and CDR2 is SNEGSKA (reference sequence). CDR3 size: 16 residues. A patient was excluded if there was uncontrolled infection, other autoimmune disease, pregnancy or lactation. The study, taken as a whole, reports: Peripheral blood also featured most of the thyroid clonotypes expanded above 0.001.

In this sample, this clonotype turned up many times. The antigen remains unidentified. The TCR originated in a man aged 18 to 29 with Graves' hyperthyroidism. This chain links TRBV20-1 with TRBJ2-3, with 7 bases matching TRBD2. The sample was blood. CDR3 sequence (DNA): TGCAGTGCTAGCCCGAGGTTCGGGGGGAGCACAGATACGCAGTATTTT. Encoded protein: CSASPRFGGSTDTQYF.